This T cell receptor (beta chain) was captured by sequencing in a study of patients and donors after allogeneic stem cell transplantation. This CDR3 contains 16 residues. CDR1 and CDR2 (germline): SEHNR, FQNEAQ (reference sequence). The ends lost 5 bases at V and 13 bases at J; junction bases unmatched: 13. Using its own MiXCR run on the RT-PCR reads, TCRdb lists one record per CDR3 protein. The sample consists of 920,000 or so distinct CDR3 sequences, 18% of them appearing once. This clonotype was picked up a small number of times. The sample was blood, either unsorted or a sorted T cell fraction (not recorded which). The receptor was isolated from a human donor who was either an allogeneic HSCT recipient or a stem cell or donor lymphocyte infusion donor (not recorded which). It is not recorded whose cells these are; they may come from a transplant donor. The chain links TRBV7-9 to TRBJ2-1, with 14 bases matching TRBD2. The CDR3 DNA reads TGTGCCAGCAGCCTCCTGACTAGCGGGGGGGGTTTGAGACAGTTCTTC. Translated, it gives CASSLLTSGGGLRQFF.